Ten or more counts support the clone carrying this T cell receptor (beta chain). No antigen is known for it. Relative to the germline gene, one junction end is altered; a read error may explain this. This sample stems from a study of T cells in Graves' hyperthyroidism and ophthalmopathy. Researchers amplified the TCR beta CDR3 regions from RNA transcripts. The HTBI primer set served for first-round RT-PCR of the TCR CDR3. Each CDR3 protein gets one entry after TCRdb re-called the multiplex PCR reads with MiXCR. The table lists 500,000 to 650,000 distinct CDR3 sequences, 40% to 50% of them singletons, with about 45% in the top ten. Uncontrolled infection, other autoimmune disease, pregnancy or lactation led to exclusion. The length of the CDR3 is 13 residues. Germline V CDR1 and CDR2: MNHNY, SVGAGI (reference sequence). Study-level results: Among thyroid clonotypes expanded above 0.001, most also appeared in blood. Median prediction lead before ophthalmopathy onset was six to eight months with the model.

The TCR sequence derives from an adult woman with Graves' disease, either hyperthyroidism or ophthalmopathy (not recorded which). V is TRBV6-6 and J is TRBJ2-7, with 7 bases lining up with TRBD2. The sequencing sample was made of peripheral blood or thyroid tissue (not recorded which). CDR3 amino acids: CASRRGSSHEQYF. As DNA, the CDR3 is TGTGCCAGCAGGCGGGGGTCCTCCCACGAGCAGTACTTC.